Listed here are 11 T cell receptor beta chains from one sample, sequenced in a study of T cell repertoires in aging, cancer and after chemotherapy. TCR beta rearrangements were amplified from peripheral blood genomic DNA. TRB rearrangements spanning V, D and J were amplified using mixed TRB-A/B primers. TCRdb re-analysed the multiplex PCR reads in MiXCR, keeping a single row per CDR3 protein. The sample contains under 2,500 distinct CDR3 sequences, 30% to 40% of which appear only once. Sequenced: blood. The receptor source for this set is a human donor with a solid tumor.

A remark on this clonotype: This may come from a read error, since a much larger clone is one base off. This sequence joins TRBV19 and TRBJ2-7; 10 positions agree with TRBD2. Trimming cost V 3 bases and J 2 bases; bases outside gene matches: 4. The germline CDR1 and CDR2 sequences are LNHDA and SQIVND (reference sequence). The length of the CDR3 is 15 residues. The chain's CDR3 is CASSMRTSGTYEQYF. CDR3 bases: TGTGCCAGTAGTATGAGGACTAGCGGTACCTACGAGCAGTACTTC.

The chain links TRBV5-4 to TRBJ2-3; the D is unclear. Germline assignment: CDR1 SGHNT and CDR2 YYREEE (reference sequence). Trimming removed 0 bases from V and 0 bases from J, with 8 bases in between. This CDR3 has 15 amino acids. The DNA for the CDR3 is TGTGCCAGCAGCTTGGCAGCAGCTAGCACAGATACGCAGTATTTT. Encoded protein: CASSLAAASTDTQYF. Combining the CDR3 with reference TRBV5-4 and TRBJ2-3 gives the whole variable domain ETGVTQSPTHLIKTRGQQVTLRCSSQSGHNTVSWYQQALGQGPQFIFQYYREEENGRGNFPPRFSGLQFPNYSSELNVNALELDDSALYLCASSLAAASTDTQYFGPGTRLTVL.

The chain has TRBV6-2 or TRBV6-3 and TRBJ2-5; TRBD1 aligns across 7 bases. The CDR3 sequence is 16 residues long. Losses at the gene ends were 0 bases for V and 6 bases for J; bases not matched to a gene: 10. CDR1 MNHEY and CDR2 SVGEGT come from the germline V gene. CDR3 nucleotide sequence: TGTGCCAGCAGTTACTCCCACGACAGGGTAGCGAAGACCCAGTACTTC. Protein product: CASSYSHDRVAKTQYF.

The rearrangement links TRBV6-5 to TRBJ1-3; 8 nucleotides agree with TRBD1. This CDR3 has 14 amino acids. The V segment lost 5 bases and the J segment 7 bases; nucleotides outside the gene matches: 7. CDR1 and CDR2 (germline): MNHEY, SVGAGI. The CDR3 is CASSEATGVNTIYF. CDR3 bases: TGTGCCAGCAGTGAAGCGACAGGGGTGAACACCATATATTTT.

This chain connects TRBV12-3 or TRBV12-4 to TRBJ2-5; 8 bases line up with TRBD2. V trimming: 6 bases; J trimming: 4 bases; junction bases outside the gene matches: 7. This CDR3 has 14 residues. The CDR3, as DNA: TGTGCCAGCAGCCCGGGGGGGGCGTTAGAGACCCAGTACTTC. Its protein is CASSPGGALETQYF.

In this sample, this clonotype turned up a few times. The chain combines TRBV7-6 with TRBJ2-5; possibly TRBD1 for D (5 bases). Germline V gene data show CDR1 as SGHVS and CDR2 as FNYEAQ. The CDR3 is 13 residues long. Trimming removed 3 bases from V and 1 base from J, with 6 bases in between. The CDR3 coding sequence is TGTGCCAGCAGCTTTACAGGCCAAGAGACCCAGTACTTC. Its translation is CASSFTGQETQYF.

The chain uses TRBV5-4 and TRBJ1-2; 9 nucleotides line up with TRBD1. CDR1 SGHNT and CDR2 YYREEE come from the germline V gene (reference sequence). V lost 4 bases to trimming and J lost 2 bases; unmatched junction nucleotides: 6. This CDR3 contains 15 residues. CDR3 DNA: TGTGCCAGCAGCCCGTCCGGGACAGGGAACTATGGCTACACCTTC. Protein sequence: CASSPSGTGNYGYTF.

V gene TRBV18 combines with J gene TRBJ1-1; TRBD1 matches 7 bases. V lost 5 bases and J lost 4; bases outside the gene matches: 4. The CDR3 is 13 amino acids. Germline V gene sequence: CDR1 KGHSH, CDR2 LQKENI. Here the CDR3 reads CASSASGGTEAFF. CDR3 DNA: TGTGCCAGCTCAGCCTCAGGGGGCACTGAAGCTTTCTTT.

By proportion, this clonotype is medium-sized. The chain couples TRBV19 to TRBJ2-2, with D perhaps TRBD1 (6 bases). Germline lookup yields CDR1 LNHDA and CDR2 SQIVND (reference sequence). V was shortened by 1 base and J by 5 bases, with 14 bases between the two germline ends. This CDR3 contains 16 residues. Written as DNA, the CDR3 is TGTGCCAGTAGTATAGCAGGGGCGCCTGGGACCGGGGAGCTGTTTTTT. Translation gives CASSIAGAPGTGELFF.

This clonotype was found a few times. The junction does not match germline at one end; this may be a read error. The CDR3 nucleotides read TGTGCCACCAGCCCAGACAGGCGAGATTTCTACGAGCAGTACTTC. This gives the protein CATSPDRRDFYEQYF. The chain joins TRBV11-3 to TRBJ2-7; TRBD1 might be the D (6 bases). The CDR3 extends over 15 amino acids. The germline V gene encodes CDR1 SGHNT and CDR2 YENEEA.

The rearrangement links TRBV18 to TRBJ1-1; maybe TRBD1 (5 bases). The CDR3 has 13 amino acids. Germline lookup yields CDR1 KGHSH and CDR2 LQKENI. Trimming removed 5 bases at V and 1 base at J, with 8 bases between. The CDR3 DNA reads as TGTGCCAGCTCATCAGGACAGAACACTGAAGCTTTCTTT. This encodes CASSSGQNTEAFF.